This T cell receptor (beta chain) was retrieved from a study of quantifying T cell responses using KT2 cells. As for the study in general: RNA was reverse transcribed with TCR alpha and beta constant-region primers.

This clonotype was counted at least ten times. A single-stranded UMI oligo with SP2 sequence was ligated to cDNA 3' ends. First-round PCR used around 4 cycles and beta primers RC1.1 and RC1.2 covering TRBC1 and TRBC2. TCRdb analysed the UMI-ligation and nested PCR reads with MiXCR anew, one entry per CDR3 protein. The sample carries about 33,000 distinct CDR3 sequences, about a tenth recorded once. The ends were cut back, 6 bases at V and 2 bases at J, with 14 bases in the middle. The CDR3 extends over 13 amino acids. The V gene's germline CDR1 is DFQATT and CDR2 SNEGSKA (reference sequence). This sequence joins TRBV20-1 and TRBJ2-7, with D unresolved. The clonotype was recovered from a human donor. Sequencing was performed on PBMCs spiked with cells of the T cell clone KT2. CDR3 nucleotides: TGCAGTGCCCGCCCCACCTCTACCTACGAGCAGTACTTC. Protein product: CSARPTSTYEQYF.